These T cell receptor beta chains were read from a single sample in a study of long-term antiretroviral therapy in people with HIV. The protocol was immunoSEQ multiplex PCR, while the TCRdb copy is restricted to in-frame clones and leaves out a portion. The table lists 35,000 to 45,000 clones, about 93% of them singletons. The sample in question was unsorted PBMCs, obtained 4.1 years after starting antiretroviral therapy. These receptors all come from a woman aged 50 to 60 with HIV. CDR3s include the opening cysteine and the closing phenylalanine or tryptophan. A D gene is named only where the DNA matches it firmly. Size tells how often a clone was seen (once, few, many) or the class of an expanded clone, and some rows leave it out.

>TRBV6-5|-|TRBJ1-2|-
TGTGCCAGCAGTTCCTACGACAGTTTTAACTATGGCTACACCTTC
CASSSYDSFNYGYTF
>TRBV21-1|-|TRBJ1-2|-
TGTGCCAGCAGCAAACGCCACCGGGACAGGGGAGATGGCTACACCTTC
CASSKRHRDRGDGYTF
>TRBV19|-|TRBJ1-3|-
TGTGCCAGCGGGTTCGACAGGACCTCTGGAAACACCATATATTTT
CASGFDRTSGNTIYF
>TRBV7-2|-|TRBJ1-2|-
TGTGCCAGCAGCCAGGGTCGTGGTTATGGCTACACCTTC
CASSQGRGYGYTF
>TRBV19|TRBD2|TRBJ2-1|-
TGTGCCAGTAGTATAGAGCCGGGACTAGCGGGGTCATATTACAATGAGCAGTTCTTC
CASSIEPGLAGSYYNEQFF
>TRBV11-2|-|TRBJ2-7|-
TGTGCCAGCAGCTCGCAGGGCTACGAGCAGTACTTC
CASSSQGYEQYF
>TRBV5-6|-|TRBJ2-1|-
TGTGCCAGCAGCAGAGGACAGTCTCCTGAGCAGTTCTTC
CASSRGQSPEQFF
>TRBV11-2|-|TRBJ2-2|few
TGTGCCAGCAGCTTCCCCGGGGAGCTGTTTTTT
CASSFPGELFF
>TRBV7-9|TRBD1|TRBJ2-7|-
TGTGCCAGCAGCCCCCGGGACAGTGCCTACGAGCAGTACTTC
CASSPRDSAYEQYF
>TRBV7-9|-|TRBJ1-1|-
TGTGCCAGCAGCTCCCGGTTAGGGGGGAACACTGAAGCTTTCTTT
CASSSRLGGNTEAFF
>TRBV11-2|-|TRBJ1-6|-
TGTGCCAGCAGGAGACAGTATAATTCACCCCTCCACTTT
CASRRQYNSPLHF
>TRBV5-1|TRBD1|TRBJ1-6|-
TGCGCCAGCAGCCTCTCAGACAGGGGAGGTTCACCCCTCCACTTT
CASSLSDRGGSPLHF
>TRBV2|TRBD1|TRBJ2-7|-
TGTGCCAGCAGTCCCGGGACAGGGCCTTCCTACGAGCAGTACTTC
CASSPGTGPSYEQYF
>TRBV2|TRBD2|TRBJ2-2|-
TGTGCCAGCAGGATGACGGCTAGCGGGGTCCCCGGGGAGCTGTTTTTT
CASRMTASGVPGELFF
>TRBV5-1|TRBD1|TRBJ1-2|-
TGCGCCAGCAGCTCGGACAGGCCCAACTATGGCTACACCTTC
CASSSDRPNYGYTF
>TRBV11-1|-|TRBJ2-2|-
TGTGCCAGCACCACACCGACGGACGGGACCGGGGAGCTGTTTTTT
CASTTPTDGTGELFF
>TRBV2|-|TRBJ1-1|-
TGTGCCAGCAACTTCTCCCCAGGGAGCATAACTGAAGCTTTCTTT
CASNFSPGSITEAFF
>TRBV5-1|-|TRBJ2-7|-
TGCGCCAGCAGCTTCAACTACGAGCAGTACTTC
CASSFNYEQYF
>TRBV19|-|TRBJ2-3|-
TGTGCCAGTAGTAAGTGGGGGTTCACAGATACGCAGTATTTT
CASSKWGFTDTQYF
>TRBV5-1|-|TRBJ2-2|-
TGCGCCAGCAGCTTGATGGACACCGGGGAACTGTTTTTT
CASSLMDTGELFF
>TRBV7-2|-|TRBJ2-7|-
TGTGCCAGCAGCTTAGACAGTAGCCCGCAGTACTTC
CASSLDSSPQYF
>TRBV7-2|-|TRBJ1-2|-
TGTGCCAGCAGCTTAGTCAAGGGGCCAGGGTATGGTGGCTACACCTTC
CASSLVKGPGYGGYTF
>TRBV19|TRBD2|TRBJ2-1|-
TGTGCCAGTAGTATATCCGGGACTAGCGGGGGGCATAATGAGCAGTTCTTC
CASSISGTSGGHNEQFF
>TRBV5-4|-|TRBJ1-4|-
TGTGCCAGCAGCAGTAATGAAAAACTGTTTTTT
CASSSNEKLFF
>TRBV18|-|TRBJ1-2|-
TGTGCCAGCTCACCACAAGGTATGCAGAACTATGGCTACACCTTC
CASSPQGMQNYGYTF
>TRBV12-5|-|TRBJ1-6|-
TGTGCTAGTGGTCCCTTCTATAATTCACCCCTCCACTTT
CASGPFYNSPLHF
>TRBV9|-|TRBJ2-7|-
TGTGCCAGCAGCCCAGGGGTATTATACGAGCAGTACTTC
CASSPGVLYEQYF
>TRBV18|-|TRBJ2-7|-
TGTGCCAGCTCACCACGGGGCAACTACGAGCAGTACTTC
CASSPRGNYEQYF
>TRBV9|-|TRBJ2-7|-
TGTGCCAGCAGCGTGGGGGCAGGGGCGCACGAGCAGTACTTC
CASSVGAGAHEQYF
>TRBV7-9|-|TRBJ1-6|-
TGTGCCAGCAGCTTGGGGGCCTTGGCAGGTGGTAATTCACCCCTCCACTTT
CASSLGALAGGNSPLHF
>TRBV6-1|-|TRBJ1-2|once
TGTGCCAGCCACGAAGGGCAAAACTATGGCTACACCTTC
CASHEGQNYGYTF
>TRBV11-2|TRBD1|TRBJ1-6|-
TGTGCCAGCAGCCCCACAGGGGGGTTATATAATTCACCCCTCCACTTT
CASSPTGGLYNSPLHF
>TRBV2|TRBD1|TRBJ1-4|-
TGTGCCAGCAGTGAAGGGACAGGGGTTGAAAAACTGTTTTTT
CASSEGTGVEKLFF
>TRBV5-5|-|TRBJ2-7|few
TGTGCCAGCAGCTTGGACTACGAGCAGTACTTC
CASSLDYEQYF
>TRBV5-4|-|TRBJ1-2|-
TGTGCCAGCAGCTCGCCGGGGGTAAGGACGGCAGAAGGCTACACCTTC
CASSSPGVRTAEGYTF
>TRBV30|TRBD1|TRBJ1-4|-
TGTGCCTGGAGTACGACAGGGGGGCATGAAAAACTGTTTTTT
CAWSTTGGHEKLFF
>TRBV10-1|-|TRBJ1-3|-
TGCGCCAGCAGTGAAGGTTTACGAAACACCATATATTTT
CASSEGLRNTIYF
>TRBV9|-|TRBJ2-5|-
TGTGCCAGCAGCGTAGCGAAAGGGGAAGAGACCCAGTACTTC
CASSVAKGEETQYF
>TRBV5-4|-|TRBJ1-1|-
TGTGCCAGCAGCTTGGTCGGCAGATCGAACACTGAAGCTTTCTTT
CASSLVGRSNTEAFF
>TRBV12-5|-|TRBJ1-6|-
TGTGCTAGTGGTTCCCAGGGGACCCTCCACTTT
CASGSQGTLHF
>TRBV4-2|TRBD1|TRBJ1-4|-
TGTGCCAGCAGCCAAAGGACAGGGCTTGTTGAAAAACTGTTTTTT
CASSQRTGLVEKLFF
>TRBV7-9|TRBD1|TRBJ1-3|once
TGTGCCAGCAGCTTAAGCGATTTGGGACAGAAATTATATTTT
CASSLSDLGQKLYF
>TRBV2|-|TRBJ2-5|-
TGTGCCAGCAATGTGGGGGTCGGAGAGACCCAGTACTTC
CASNVGVGETQYF
>TRBV7-3|-|TRBJ2-7|-
TGTGCCAGCAGCTTAACAGGAGACAACTACGAGCAGTACTTC
CASSLTGDNYEQYF
>TRBV11-2|-|TRBJ2-5|-
TGTGCCAGCAGCGGGCCAGGGACAAGTCAAGAGACCCAGTACTTC
CASSGPGTSQETQYF
>TRBV15|-|TRBJ2-1|-
TGTGCCACCAGCCGCCAGAGGACCCGACAGGAGGCCCCGTTCTTC
CATSRQRTRQEAPFF
>TRBV7-9|TRBD1|TRBJ1-2|-
TGTGCCAGCAGCCCGCGACAGGGGGCATATGGCTACACCTTC
CASSPRQGAYGYTF
>TRBV30|TRBD1|TRBJ2-1|-
TGTGCCTGGAGTGGGACAGGGGGCTGGGATGAGCAGTTCTTC
CAWSGTGGWDEQFF
>TRBV29-1|TRBD1|TRBJ1-2|-
TGCAGCGTGGAGACAGGGGGGGCTAACTATGGCTACACCTTC
CSVETGGANYGYTF
>TRBV9|-|TRBJ2-1|-
TGTGCCAGCAGCCCTCTGGGTTGGGTTAGCTCCTACAATGAGCAGTTCTTC
CASSPLGWVSSYNEQFF
>TRBV4-1|-|TRBJ1-2|-
TGCGCCAGCAGCCAAGCGGCAGGGTGGGATGGCTACACCTTC
CASSQAAGWDGYTF
>TRBV30|TRBD1|TRBJ1-4|-
TGTGCCTGGAGGGGACAGGGGGCGGTTAATGAAAAACTGTTTTTT
CAWRGQGAVNEKLFF